This TCR beta chain is drawn from a study of cytomegalovirus exposure and HLA in healthy donors. Deletions cut 3 bases from V and 14 bases from J, with 14 bases between. The CDR3 totals 13 residues. Per germline, CDR1 MNHNS and CDR2 SASEGT. Comments on this clone: Its antigen is not known.

General study points: Cytomegalovirus-associated status was assigned to about 160 TCR beta chains. Several of the most significant clusters were apparently associated with common viral pathogens in a later analysis. Prediction of most subjects' HLA-A and HLA-B alleles by TCR beta sequences was reportedly accurate.

PCR amplification relied on 60 Vbeta primers (plus 13 Jbeta primers). Assay used: immunoSEQ multiplex PCR; TCRdb lists only in-frame clones, some missing. This sample carries roughly 150,000 clones, roughly 82% of them seen once, and the ten largest clones take under 7.5%. The chain couples TRBV6-1 to TRBJ1-6; tentatively, D is TRBD1 (5 bases). The specimen was PBMCs. This receptor was obtained from a woman aged 45-65 years in good health and CMV-seropositive. The CDR3 DNA sequence: TGTGCCAGCAGTGAGGGGCTGGCTAGGACCCTCCACTTT. This translates into CASSEGLARTLHF.